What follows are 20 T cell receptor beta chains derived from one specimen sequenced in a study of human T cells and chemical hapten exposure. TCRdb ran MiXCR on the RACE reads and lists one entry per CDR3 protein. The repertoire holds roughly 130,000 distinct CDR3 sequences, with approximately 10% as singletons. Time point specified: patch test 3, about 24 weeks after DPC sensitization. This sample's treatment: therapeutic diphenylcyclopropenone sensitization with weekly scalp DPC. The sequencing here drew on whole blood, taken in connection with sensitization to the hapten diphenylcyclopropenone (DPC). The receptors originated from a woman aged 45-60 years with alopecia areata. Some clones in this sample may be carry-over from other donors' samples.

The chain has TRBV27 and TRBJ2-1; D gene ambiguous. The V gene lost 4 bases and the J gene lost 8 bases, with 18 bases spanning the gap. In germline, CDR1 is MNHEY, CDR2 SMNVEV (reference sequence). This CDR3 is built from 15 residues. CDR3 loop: CASSSNPSGGDEQFF. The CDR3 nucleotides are TGTGCCAGCAGTTCGAACCCGTCCGGCGGCGATGAGCAGTTCTTC.

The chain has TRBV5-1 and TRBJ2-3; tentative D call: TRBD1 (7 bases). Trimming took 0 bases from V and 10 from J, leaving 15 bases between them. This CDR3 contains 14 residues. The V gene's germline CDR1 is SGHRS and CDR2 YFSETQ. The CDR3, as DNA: TGCGCCAGCAGCTTGGGACAGCCCAGGGGGGCGCAGTATTTT. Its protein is CASSLGQPRGAQYF.

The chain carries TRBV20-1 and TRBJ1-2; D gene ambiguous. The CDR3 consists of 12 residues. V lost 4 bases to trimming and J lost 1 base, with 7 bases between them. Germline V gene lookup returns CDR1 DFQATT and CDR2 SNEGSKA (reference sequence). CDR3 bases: TGCAGTGCTAACTCGGTTAACTATGGCTACACCTTC. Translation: CSANSVNYGYTF.

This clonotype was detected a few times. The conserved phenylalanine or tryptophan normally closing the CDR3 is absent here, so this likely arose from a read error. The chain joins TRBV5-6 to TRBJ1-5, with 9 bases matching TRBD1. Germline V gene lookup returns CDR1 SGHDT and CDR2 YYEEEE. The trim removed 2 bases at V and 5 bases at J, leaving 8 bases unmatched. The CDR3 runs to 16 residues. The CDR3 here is CASSFSGTGTDQPQHS. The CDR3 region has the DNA TGTGCCAGCAGCTTCTCCGGGACAGGGACAGATCAGCCCCAGCATTCT.

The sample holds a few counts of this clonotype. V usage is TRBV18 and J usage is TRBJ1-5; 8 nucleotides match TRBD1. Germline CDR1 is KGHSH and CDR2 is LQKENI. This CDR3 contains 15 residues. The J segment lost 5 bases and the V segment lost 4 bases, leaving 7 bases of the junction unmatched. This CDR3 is CASSLATGGDQPQHF. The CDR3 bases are TGTGCCAGCTCACTCGCAACAGGGGGTGATCAGCCCCAGCATTTT.

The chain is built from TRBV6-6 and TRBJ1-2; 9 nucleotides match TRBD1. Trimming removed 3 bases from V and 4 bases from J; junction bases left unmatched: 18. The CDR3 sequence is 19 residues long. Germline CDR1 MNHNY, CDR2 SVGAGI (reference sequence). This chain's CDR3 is CASSYPKSRQGELSYGYTF. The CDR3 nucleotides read TGTGCCAGCAGTTATCCCAAGTCCCGACAGGGGGAGTTAAGCTATGGCTACACCTTC.

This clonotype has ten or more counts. The CDR3: CASSIRTSGRYNEQFF. CDR3 nucleotide sequence: TGTGCCAGCAGTATCAGGACTAGCGGGAGGTACAATGAGCAGTTCTTC. The V call is TRBV28, the J call TRBJ2-1; 14 positions match TRBD2. Germline lookup yields CDR1 MDHEN and CDR2 SYDVKM. Losses at the gene ends were 5 bases for V and 4 bases for J; bases not matched to a gene: 4. The CDR3 runs 16 residues.

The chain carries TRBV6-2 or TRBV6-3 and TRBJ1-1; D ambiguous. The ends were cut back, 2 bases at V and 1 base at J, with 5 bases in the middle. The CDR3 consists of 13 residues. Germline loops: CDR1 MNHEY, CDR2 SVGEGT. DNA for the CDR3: TGTGCCAGCAGTTACCGGCCGAACACTGAAGCTTTCTTT. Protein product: CASSYRPNTEAFF.

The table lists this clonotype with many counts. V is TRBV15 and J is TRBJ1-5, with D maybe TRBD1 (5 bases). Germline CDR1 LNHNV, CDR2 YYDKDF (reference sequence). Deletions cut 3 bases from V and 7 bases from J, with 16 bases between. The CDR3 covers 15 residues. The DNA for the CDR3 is TGTGCCACCAGCAGTGGGGGGACGGACGGCCAGCCCCAGCATTTT. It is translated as CATSSGGTDGQPQHF. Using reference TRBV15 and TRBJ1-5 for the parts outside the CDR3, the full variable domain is DAMVIQNPRYQVTQFGKPVTLSCSQTLNHNVMYWYQQKSSQAPKLLFHYYDKDFNNEADTPDNFQSRRPNTSFCFLDIRSPGLGDTAMYLCATSSGGTDGQPQHFGDGTRLSIL.

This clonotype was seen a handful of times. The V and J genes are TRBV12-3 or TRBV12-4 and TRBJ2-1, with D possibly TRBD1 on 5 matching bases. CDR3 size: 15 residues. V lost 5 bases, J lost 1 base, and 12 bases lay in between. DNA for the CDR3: TGTGCCAGCAGTCCCACAGGCCGTTCCTACAATGAGCAGTTCTTC. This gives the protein CASSPTGRSYNEQFF.

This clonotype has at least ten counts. The CDR3 DNA is TGCAGCGTTGAAGAATTTCGAGGGGGCAGCGGCTACACCTTC. It is translated as CSVEEFRGGSGYTF. This chain uses TRBV29-1 with TRBJ1-2; 7 bases align to TRBD1. V was pared by 0 bases and J by 8 bases, with 9 bases of the junction left unmatched. The CDR3 is made up of 14 amino acids. Germline CDR1 SQVTM, CDR2 ANQGSEA.

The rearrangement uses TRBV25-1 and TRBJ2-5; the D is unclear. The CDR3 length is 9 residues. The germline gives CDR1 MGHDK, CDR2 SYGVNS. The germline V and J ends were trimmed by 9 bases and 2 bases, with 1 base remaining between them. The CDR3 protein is CASQETQYF. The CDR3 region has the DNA TGTGCCAGTCAAGAGACCCAGTACTTC.

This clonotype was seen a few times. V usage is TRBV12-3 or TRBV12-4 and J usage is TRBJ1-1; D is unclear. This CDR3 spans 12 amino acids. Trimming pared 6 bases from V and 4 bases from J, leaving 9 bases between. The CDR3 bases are TGTGCCAGCAGGCTTGGAGGCACTGAAGCTTTCTTT. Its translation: CASRLGGTEAFF.

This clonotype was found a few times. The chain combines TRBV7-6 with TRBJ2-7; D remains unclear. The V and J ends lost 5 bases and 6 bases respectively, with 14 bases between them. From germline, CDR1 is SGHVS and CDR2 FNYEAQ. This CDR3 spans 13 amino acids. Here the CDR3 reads CASSPINAGEQYF. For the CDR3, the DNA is TGTGCCAGCAGCCCGATCAATGCTGGCGAGCAGTACTTC.

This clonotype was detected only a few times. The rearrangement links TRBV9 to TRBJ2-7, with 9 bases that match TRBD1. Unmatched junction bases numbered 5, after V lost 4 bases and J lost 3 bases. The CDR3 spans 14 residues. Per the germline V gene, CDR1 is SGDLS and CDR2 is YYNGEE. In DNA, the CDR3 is TGTGCCAGCAGCCCCCAGACAGGGGGCTACGAGCAGTACTTC. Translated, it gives CASSPQTGGYEQYF.

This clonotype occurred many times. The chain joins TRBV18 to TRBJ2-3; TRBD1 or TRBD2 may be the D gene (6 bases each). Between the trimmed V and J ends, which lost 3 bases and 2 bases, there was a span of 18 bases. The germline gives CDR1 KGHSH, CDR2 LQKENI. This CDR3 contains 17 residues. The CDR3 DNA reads TGTGCCAGCTCACCCATTTTAGGGGGGCTTCCCACAGATACGCAGTATTTT. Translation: CASSPILGGLPTDTQYF.

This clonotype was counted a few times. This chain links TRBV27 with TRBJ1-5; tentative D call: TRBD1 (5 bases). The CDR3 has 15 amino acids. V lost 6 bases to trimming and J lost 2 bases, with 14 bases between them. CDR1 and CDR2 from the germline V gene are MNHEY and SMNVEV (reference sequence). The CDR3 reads CASRRDVGGNQPQHF. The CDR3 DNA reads TGTGCCAGCAGACGGGACGTCGGGGGCAATCAGCCCCAGCATTTT.

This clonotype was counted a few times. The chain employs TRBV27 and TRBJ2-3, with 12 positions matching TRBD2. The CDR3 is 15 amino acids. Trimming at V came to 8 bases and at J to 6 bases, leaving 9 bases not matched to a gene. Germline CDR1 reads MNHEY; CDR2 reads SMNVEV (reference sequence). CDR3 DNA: TGTGCCAGCGCTAGCGGGAGGGCCCGTTCGGATACGCAGTATTTT. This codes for CASASGRARSDTQYF.

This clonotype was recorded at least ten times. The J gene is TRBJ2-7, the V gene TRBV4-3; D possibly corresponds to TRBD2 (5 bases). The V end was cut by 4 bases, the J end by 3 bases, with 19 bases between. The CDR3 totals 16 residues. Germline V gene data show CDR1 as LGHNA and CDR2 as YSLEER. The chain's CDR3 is CASSPSWLTKDYEQYF. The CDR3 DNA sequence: TGCGCCAGCAGCCCTAGCTGGTTGACCAAAGACTACGAGCAGTACTTC.

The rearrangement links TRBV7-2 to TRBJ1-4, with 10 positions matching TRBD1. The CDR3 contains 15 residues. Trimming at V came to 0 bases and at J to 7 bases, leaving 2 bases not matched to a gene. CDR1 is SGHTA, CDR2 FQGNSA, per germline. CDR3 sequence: CASSLAGQGSEKLFF. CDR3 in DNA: TGTGCCAGCAGCTTAGCGGGACAGGGGAGTGAAAAACTGTTTTTT.